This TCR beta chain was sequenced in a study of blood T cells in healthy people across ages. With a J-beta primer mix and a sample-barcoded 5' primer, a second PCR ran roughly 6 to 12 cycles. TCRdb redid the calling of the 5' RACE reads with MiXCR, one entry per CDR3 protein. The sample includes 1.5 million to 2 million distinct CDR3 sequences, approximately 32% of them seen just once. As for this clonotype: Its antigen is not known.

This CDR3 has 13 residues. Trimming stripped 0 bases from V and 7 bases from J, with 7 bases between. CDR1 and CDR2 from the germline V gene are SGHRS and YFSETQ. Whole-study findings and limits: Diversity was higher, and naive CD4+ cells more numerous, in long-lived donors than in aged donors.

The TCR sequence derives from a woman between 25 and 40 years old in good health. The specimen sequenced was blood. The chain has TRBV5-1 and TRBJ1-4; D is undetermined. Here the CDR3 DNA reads TGCGCCAGCAGCTTGGTCCCCGGTGAAAAACTGTTTTTT. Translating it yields CASSLVPGEKLFF.